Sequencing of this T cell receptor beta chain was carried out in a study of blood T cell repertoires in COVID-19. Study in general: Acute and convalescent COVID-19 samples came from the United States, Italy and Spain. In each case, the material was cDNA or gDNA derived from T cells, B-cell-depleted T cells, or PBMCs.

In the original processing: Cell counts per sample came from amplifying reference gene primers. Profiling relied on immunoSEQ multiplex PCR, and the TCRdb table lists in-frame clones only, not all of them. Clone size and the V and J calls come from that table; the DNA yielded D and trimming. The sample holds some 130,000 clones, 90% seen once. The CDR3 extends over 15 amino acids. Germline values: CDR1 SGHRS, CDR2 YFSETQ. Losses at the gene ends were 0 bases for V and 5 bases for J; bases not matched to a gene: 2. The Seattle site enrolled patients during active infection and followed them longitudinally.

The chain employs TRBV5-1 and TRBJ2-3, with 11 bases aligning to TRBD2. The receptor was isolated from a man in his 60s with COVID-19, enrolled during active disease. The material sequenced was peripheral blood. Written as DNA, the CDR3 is TGCGCCAGCAGCTTGGTCCTAGCGGGAGGAGATACGCAGTATTTT. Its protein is CASSLVLAGGDTQYF.